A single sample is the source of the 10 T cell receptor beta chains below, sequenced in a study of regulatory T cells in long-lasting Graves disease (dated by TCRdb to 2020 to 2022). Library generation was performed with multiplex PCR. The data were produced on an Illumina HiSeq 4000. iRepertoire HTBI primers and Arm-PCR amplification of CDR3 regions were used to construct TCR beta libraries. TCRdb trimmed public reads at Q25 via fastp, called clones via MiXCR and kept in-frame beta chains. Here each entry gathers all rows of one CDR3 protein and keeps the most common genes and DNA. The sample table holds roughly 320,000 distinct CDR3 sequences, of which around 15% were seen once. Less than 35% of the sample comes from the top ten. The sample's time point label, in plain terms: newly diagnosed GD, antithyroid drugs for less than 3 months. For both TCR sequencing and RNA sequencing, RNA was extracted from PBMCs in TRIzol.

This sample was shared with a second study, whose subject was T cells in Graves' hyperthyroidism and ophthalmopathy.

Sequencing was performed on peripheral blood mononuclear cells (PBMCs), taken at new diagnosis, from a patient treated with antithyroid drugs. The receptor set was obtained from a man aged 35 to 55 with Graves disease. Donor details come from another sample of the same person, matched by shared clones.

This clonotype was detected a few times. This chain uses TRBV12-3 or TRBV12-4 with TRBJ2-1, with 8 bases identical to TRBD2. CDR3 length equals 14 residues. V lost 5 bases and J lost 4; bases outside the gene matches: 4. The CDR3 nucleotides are TGTGCCAGCAGTCCCGGGACTAGTTACAATGAGCAGTTCTTC. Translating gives CASSPGTSYNEQFF.

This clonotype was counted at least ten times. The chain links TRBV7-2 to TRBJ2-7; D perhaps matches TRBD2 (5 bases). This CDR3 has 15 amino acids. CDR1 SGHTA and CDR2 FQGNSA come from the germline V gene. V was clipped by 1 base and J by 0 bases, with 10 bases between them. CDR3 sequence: CASSLERLPSYEQYF. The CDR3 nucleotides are TGTGCCAGCAGCTTAGAGCGACTACCCTCCTACGAGCAGTACTTC.

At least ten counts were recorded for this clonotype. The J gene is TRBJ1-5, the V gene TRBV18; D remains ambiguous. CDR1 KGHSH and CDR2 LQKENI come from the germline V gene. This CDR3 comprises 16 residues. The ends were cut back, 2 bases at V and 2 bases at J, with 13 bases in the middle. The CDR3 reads CASSPSPRAGNQPQHF. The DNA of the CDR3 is TGTGCCAGCTCACCATCCCCCCGGGCTGGCAATCAGCCCCAGCATTTT.

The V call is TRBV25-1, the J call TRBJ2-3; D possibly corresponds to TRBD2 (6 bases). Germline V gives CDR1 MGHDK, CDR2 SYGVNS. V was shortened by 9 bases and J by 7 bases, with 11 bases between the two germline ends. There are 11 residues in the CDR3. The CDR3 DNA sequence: TGTGCCAGTGGGGGGTCAAATACGCAGTATTTT. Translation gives CASGGSNTQYF.

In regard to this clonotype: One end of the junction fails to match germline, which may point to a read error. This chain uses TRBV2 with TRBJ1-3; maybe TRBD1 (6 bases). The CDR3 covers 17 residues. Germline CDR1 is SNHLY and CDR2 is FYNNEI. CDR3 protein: CASTSFRGYFSGDTIYF. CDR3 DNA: TGTGCCAGCACCTCCTTCAGGGGATACTTTTCTGGAGACACCATATATTTT.

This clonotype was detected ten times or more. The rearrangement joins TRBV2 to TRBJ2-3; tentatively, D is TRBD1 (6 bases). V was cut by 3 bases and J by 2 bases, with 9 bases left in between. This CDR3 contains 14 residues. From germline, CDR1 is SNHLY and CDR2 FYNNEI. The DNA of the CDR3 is TGTGCCAGCAGTGAGAGACAGGCCACAGATACGCAGTATTTT. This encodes CASSERQATDTQYF.

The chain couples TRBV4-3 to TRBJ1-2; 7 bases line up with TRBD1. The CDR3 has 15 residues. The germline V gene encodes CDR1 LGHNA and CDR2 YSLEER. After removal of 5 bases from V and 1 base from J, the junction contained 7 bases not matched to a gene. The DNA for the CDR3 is TGCGCCAGCAGCACGGCCAGGGGGAATAACTATGGCTACACCTTC. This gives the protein CASSTARGNNYGYTF.

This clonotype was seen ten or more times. The CDR3 coding sequence is TGTGCCACCAGTGATGGGGACAGGGGCTACGAGCAGTACTTC. Translating gives CATSDGDRGYEQYF. The V gene is TRBV24-1, the J gene TRBJ2-7; 10 nucleotides match TRBD1. Germline V gene sequence: CDR1 KGHDR, CDR2 SFDVKD. The trim removed 3 bases at V and 3 bases at J, leaving 1 base unmatched. The CDR3 totals 14 residues.

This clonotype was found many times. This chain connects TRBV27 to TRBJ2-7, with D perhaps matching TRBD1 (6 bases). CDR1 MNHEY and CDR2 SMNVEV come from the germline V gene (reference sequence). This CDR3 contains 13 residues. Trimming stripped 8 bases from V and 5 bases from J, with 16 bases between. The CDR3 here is CASGRNRVHEQYF. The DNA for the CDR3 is TGTGCCAGCGGGCGAAACAGGGTCCACGAGCAGTACTTC.

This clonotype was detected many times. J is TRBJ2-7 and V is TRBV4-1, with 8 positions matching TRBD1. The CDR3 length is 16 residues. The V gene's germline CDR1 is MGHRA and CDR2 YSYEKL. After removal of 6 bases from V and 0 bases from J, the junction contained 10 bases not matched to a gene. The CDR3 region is CASRPRTGTSSYEQYF. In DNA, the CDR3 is TGCGCCAGCAGACCGAGGACAGGGACTTCCTCCTACGAGCAGTACTTC.